Listed below are T cell receptor beta chains from one sample, sequenced in a study of blood T cells in healthy people across ages. TCRdb called the 5' RACE reads again in MiXCR, with one record for every CDR3 protein. The table lists around 500,000 distinct CDR3 sequences, roughly a quarter of them singletons, with approximately 3.7% in the top ten. These data were likewise used in another study, on T cells of mothers and their children.

Sample: blood. The receptors shown here come from a boy younger than 10 in good health. The CDR3 runs from the conserved cysteine through the conserved F or W.

v_call cdr3_length cdr3_aa
TRBV7-2 14 CASSLVSRSYEQYF
TRBV6-5 14 CASSYSIRANIQYF
TRBV20-1 13 CSAKAVTGDEQFF
TRBV29-1 13 CSVEMAGSYEQYF
TRBV6-1 14 CASSVASPTYEQYF
TRBV20-1 13 CSAEGGAGNEQFF
TRBV12-3/TRBV12-4 14 CASRHGLNLGEQYF
TRBV7-8 16 CASSLGPGTGDYGYTF
TRBV4-1 14 CASSQAVIWDEQYF
TRBV7-2 16 CASSIGLADIYNEQFF
TRBV15 14 CATSSRQYFPPLHF
TRBV4-2 16 CASSPGQSLAKNIQYF
TRBV5-5 15 CASSLEGILMDEQLF